This section outlines one TCR beta chain sequence together with its context. Its antigen remains unidentified. This sample is part of a study of graft-versus-host responses after intestinal transplantation. Study background: As for transplant type, recipients had multivisceral, liver-intestinal, or isolated intestinal grafts.

Study-level findings and limits: Analysis identified GvH clones in recipient marrow, with some appearing first in ileum or blood.

The CDR3 totals 15 residues. Trimming pared 4 bases from V and 2 bases from J, leaving 13 bases between. Germline V gene sequence: CDR1 SGHAT, CDR2 FQNNGV. TCRdb's copy holds only in-frame clones and misses some; the assay was immunoSEQ multiplex PCR. This table has 85,000 to 110,000 clones, 90% to 95% appearing once. The source was unstimulated CD8+ T cells sorted from spleen or lymph node cells, collected before intestinal transplant. The rearrangement joins TRBV11-2 to TRBJ2-3; a weak D match, TRBD2 (6 bases). The TCR was taken from a human donor who received an intestinal transplant. The CDR3 reads CASSSPGENTDTQYF. The CDR3 DNA follows: TGTGCCAGCAGCTCTCCGGGGGAGAACACAGATACGCAGTATTTT.